The rows below give T cell receptor beta chains drawn from one sample of a study of patients and donors after allogeneic stem cell transplantation. TCRdb re-called the RT-PCR reads with MiXCR, one entry per CDR3 protein. The table includes over 150,000 distinct CDR3 sequences, around 30% detected once. The sample consisted of blood, either unsorted or a sorted T cell fraction (not recorded which). Source of these receptors: a human donor who was either an allogeneic HSCT recipient or a stem cell or donor lymphocyte infusion donor (not recorded which). It is not recorded whose cells these are; they may come from a transplant donor. Both conserved end residues are part of each CDR3. A D gene is named only where the DNA matches it firmly. For some rows the clone size is stated as once, few or many, or as a class when expanded; others skip it.

d_gene,j_gene,v_gene,abundance,CDR3nt,CDR3aa
TRBD1,TRBJ1-1,TRBV20-1,many,TGCAGTGCTGTCCCCTGGGACAGGGTTACTGAAGCTTTCTTT,CSAVPWDRVTEAFF
TRBD1,TRBJ1-2,TRBV12-3/TRBV12-4,many,TGTGCCAGCCCGTCCCGGGACAGGGGGGTCTATGGCTACACCTTC,CASPSRDRGVYGYTF
NA,TRBJ1-1,TRBV29-1,few,TGCAGCGTTGTACTAGCTGAAGCTTTCTTT,CSVVLAEAFF
NA,TRBJ2-2,TRBV27,few,TGTGCCAGCAGTTCGCATTATCGCGGGGAGCTGTTTTTT,CASSSHYRGELFF
NA,TRBJ2-5,TRBV4-3,few,TGCGCCAGCAGCCACGGGTCCAAAGAGACCCAGTACTTC,CASSHGSKETQYF
NA,TRBJ1-2,TRBV4-3,few,TGCGCCAGCAGCCAAGATATGGATGGCTACACCTTC,CASSQDMDGYTF
NA,TRBJ1-1,TRBV4-2,few,TGTGCCAGCAGCACCCAGGGGCAGCGGTGGAACACTGAAGCTTTCTTT,CASSTQGQRWNTEAFF
NA,TRBJ2-1,TRBV12-3/TRBV12-4,few,TGTGCCAGCAGTTTCTGGGGAGTTGGCAATGAGCAGTTCTTC,CASSFWGVGNEQFF
NA,TRBJ1-1,TRBV7-6,NA,TGTGCCAGCAGCTTAGGGGCCCCCTTCGCCGAAGCTTTCTTT,CASSLGAPFAEAFF
NA,TRBJ1-1,TRBV6-2/TRBV6-3,NA,TGTGCCAGCAGTTCTCCTCAGGGGACTGAAGCTTTCTTT,CASSSPQGTEAFF
TRBD2,TRBJ2-7,TRBV28,NA,TGTGCCAGCAGTTTACGACTAGCGGGAGGCTACTTTACTTACGAGCAGTACTTC,CASSLRLAGGYFTYEQYF